Reported below is one TCR beta chain. CDR3 length: 19 residues. Trimming pared 3 bases from V and 0 bases from J, leaving 23 bases between. The germline V gene has CDR1 SGHAT and CDR2 FQDESV (reference sequence). This specimen comes from a study of long-term antiretroviral therapy in people with HIV. The run of the v3.0 immunoSEQ assay was at survey level. The table came from immunoSEQ multiplex PCR; TCRdb's copy has only in-frame clones and leaves some out. Of about 35,000 clones in the sample, roughly 85% were seen once. Specimen: unsorted PBMCs, collected 2.2 years after starting antiretroviral therapy. This clonotype was sampled from a young man with HIV. The V call is TRBV11-1, the J call TRBJ2-5, with TRBD1 as a possible D gene (6 bases). The CDR3 DNA reads as TGTGCCAGCAGCTTCCCGTACCTTCCCCGACAGGAGGACCAAGAGACCCAGTACTTC. Its translation: CASSFPYLPRQEDQETQYF. Together with reference TRBV11-1 and TRBJ2-5, the CDR3 gives the full variable domain: EAEVAQSPRYKITEKSQAVAFWCDPISGHATLYWYRQILGQGPELLVQFQDESVVDDSQLPKDRFSAERLKGVDSTLKIQPAELGDSAMYLCASSFPYLPRQEDQETQYFGPGTRLLVL.